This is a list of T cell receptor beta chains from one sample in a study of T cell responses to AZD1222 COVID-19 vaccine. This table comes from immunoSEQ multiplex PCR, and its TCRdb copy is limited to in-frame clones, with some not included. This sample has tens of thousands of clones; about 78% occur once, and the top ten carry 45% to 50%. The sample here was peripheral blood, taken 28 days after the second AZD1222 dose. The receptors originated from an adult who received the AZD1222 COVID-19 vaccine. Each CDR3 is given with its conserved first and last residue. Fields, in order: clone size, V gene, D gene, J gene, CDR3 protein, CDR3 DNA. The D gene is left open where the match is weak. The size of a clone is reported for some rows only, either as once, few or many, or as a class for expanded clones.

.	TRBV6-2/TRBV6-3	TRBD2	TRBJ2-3	CASSYSAGGRDTQYF	TGTGCCAGCAGTTACTCCGCGGGAGGGCGAGATACGCAGTATTTT
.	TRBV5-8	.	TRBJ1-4	CASSLGGSGEKLFF	TGTGCCAGCAGCTTGGGTGGTAGTGGTGAAAAACTGTTTTTT
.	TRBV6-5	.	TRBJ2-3	CASSYTGLDTQYF	TGTGCCAGCAGTTATACGGGCCTAGATACGCAGTATTTT
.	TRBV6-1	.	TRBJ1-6	CASSEVMWGRGPLHF	TGTGCCAGCAGTGAAGTTATGTGGGGCCGGGGACCCCTCCACTTT
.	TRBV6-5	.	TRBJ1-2	CASSSGQGPYGYTF	TGTGCCAGCAGTTCGGGTCAGGGTCCCTATGGCTACACCTTC
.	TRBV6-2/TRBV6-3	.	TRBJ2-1	CASSHGLINEQFF	TGTGCCAGCAGCCACGGACTAATCAATGAGCAGTTCTTC
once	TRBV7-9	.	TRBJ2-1	CASSPRGRDEQFF	TGTGCCAGCAGCCCCCGGGGTCGGGATGAGCAGTTCTTC
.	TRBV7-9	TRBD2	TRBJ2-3	CASSLMTSGGSDTQYF	TGTGCCAGCAGTTTGATGACTAGCGGGGGGTCAGATACGCAGTATTTT
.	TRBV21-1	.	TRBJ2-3	CASSKVASGLTDTQYF	TGTGCCAGCAGCAAAGTAGCTAGCGGGCTTACAGATACGCAGTATTTT
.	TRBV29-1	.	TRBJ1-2	CSAAQGEFGYTF	TGCAGCGCCGCACAGGGAGAATTTGGCTACACCTTC
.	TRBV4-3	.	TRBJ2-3	CASSPGSDTDTQYF	TGCGCCAGCAGCCCTGGGAGCGACACAGATACGCAGTATTTT
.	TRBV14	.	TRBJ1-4	CASSRGMVEKLFF	TGTGCCAGCAGCCGCGGGATGGTGGAAAAACTGTTTTTT
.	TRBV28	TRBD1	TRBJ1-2	CASSLHRGRSGYTF	TGTGCCAGCAGTTTACACAGGGGGAGGAGTGGCTACACCTTC
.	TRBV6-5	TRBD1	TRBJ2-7	CASSYAGQGSYEQYF	TGTGCCAGCAGTTACGCGGGACAGGGCTCCTACGAGCAGTACTTC
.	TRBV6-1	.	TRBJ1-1	CASSERLTRGSEAFF	TGTGCCAGCAGTGAAAGATTAACACGGGGATCTGAAGCTTTCTTT
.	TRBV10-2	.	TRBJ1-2	CASSEFGSLDYGYTF	TGCGCCAGCAGTGAGTTTGGGTCTTTGGACTATGGCTACACCTTC
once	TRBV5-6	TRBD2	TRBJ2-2	CASSSYLWGGSGYTGELFF	TGTGCCAGCAGCTCGTACCTCTGGGGCGGGAGCGGGTACACCGGGGAGCTGTTTTTT
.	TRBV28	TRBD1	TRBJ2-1	CASSLGQGWDNEQFF	TGTGCCAGCAGTTTGGGACAGGGGTGGGACAATGAGCAGTTCTTC
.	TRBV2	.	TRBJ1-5	CASSRNGVSNQPQHF	TGTGCCAGCAGTCGGAATGGAGTAAGCAATCAGCCCCAGCATTTT
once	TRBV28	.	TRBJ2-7	CASSLHRSSYEQYF	TGTGCCAGCAGTTTACATAGGAGCTCCTACGAGCAGTACTTC
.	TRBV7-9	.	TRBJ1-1	CASSPNGEAFF	TGTGCCAGCAGCCCTAATGGTGAAGCTTTCTTT
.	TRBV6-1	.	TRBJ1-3	CASSVSRAISGNTIYF	TGTGCCAGCAGTGTAAGCAGGGCAATCTCTGGAAACACCATATATTTT
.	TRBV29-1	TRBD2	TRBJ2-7	CSVESGSSYEQYF	TGCAGCGTTGAGAGCGGGAGCTCCTACGAGCAGTACTTC
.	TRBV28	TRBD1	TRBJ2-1	CASSSGGLYNEQFF	TGTGCCAGCAGTTCAGGGGGCTTGTACAATGAGCAGTTCTTC
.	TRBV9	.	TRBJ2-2	CASSVEGNTGELFF	TGTGCCAGCAGCGTAGAGGGGAACACCGGGGAGCTGTTTTTT
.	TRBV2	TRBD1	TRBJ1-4	CASSEWGDREDNEKLFF	TGTGCCAGCAGTGAATGGGGGGACAGGGAGGATAATGAAAAACTGTTTTTT
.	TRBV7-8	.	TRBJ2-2	CASSLWTANTGELFF	TGTGCCAGCAGCTTATGGACAGCGAACACCGGGGAGCTGTTTTTT
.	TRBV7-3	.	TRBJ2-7	CASSSRNSYEQYF	TGTGCCAGCAGTTCACGGAACTCCTACGAGCAGTACTTC